Listed here are 11 T cell receptor beta chains from one sample, sequenced in a study of cytomegalovirus exposure and HLA in healthy donors. The PCR was carried out with 60 Vbeta primers and 13 Jbeta primers. Using immunoSEQ multiplex PCR, the repertoire was profiled, and TCRdb retains in-frame clones only, with some absent. This repertoire shows roughly 150,000 clones, around 73% found once; its top ten account for approximately 1.5%. Sequenced material: PBMCs. These receptors came from a male donor in good health and CMV-seronegative.

This chain joins TRBV5-6 and TRBJ2-1, with D possibly matching TRBD1 (6 bases). Trimming removed 3 bases at V and 9 bases at J, with 7 bases between. The CDR3 runs to 11 residues. Germline CDR1 reads SGHDT; CDR2 reads YYEEEE. CDR3 loop: CASSSGVEQFF. CDR3 sequence (DNA): TGTGCCAGCAGCTCAGGGGTTGAGCAGTTCTTC.

To note about this clone: This sample includes further DNA sequences coding for the same CDR3. V usage is TRBV29-1 and J usage is TRBJ1-2, with a weak D call TRBD1 (6 bases). V lost 3 bases and J lost 8, with 7 bases in between. There are 10 residues in the CDR3. In germline, CDR1 is SQVTM, CDR2 ANQGSEA. The CDR3 loop reads CSVDRGGYTF. The CDR3 bases are TGCAGCGTTGATAGGGGGGGCTACACCTTC.

The chain links TRBV7-2 to TRBJ2-3, with D unresolved. This CDR3 contains 14 residues. V lost 6 bases and J lost 0, with 10 bases in between. Germline V gene lookup returns CDR1 SGHTA and CDR2 FQGNSA. CDR3 sequence reads: CASRSGRSTDTQYF. In nucleotides, the CDR3 is TGTGCCAGCAGGTCGGGTAGAAGCACAGATACGCAGTATTTT.

This clone was observed a handful of times. The rearrangement uses TRBV6-1 and TRBJ1-5; 7 bases map to TRBD1. The CDR3 sequence is 13 residues long. Germline CDR1 is MNHNS and CDR2 is SASEGT. After removal of 8 bases from V and 3 bases from J, the junction contained 4 bases not matched to a gene. CDR3 DNA: TGTGCCAGCGGGGGACAGAACAATCAGCCCCAGCATTTT. Its translation is CASGGQNNQPQHF.

The chain has TRBV4-3 and TRBJ2-2, with a possible D match to TRBD1 (5 bases). Trimming shortened V by 0 bases and J by 0 bases, and 14 bases separated the two germline ends. Germline-derived CDR1 and CDR2 are LGHNA and YSLEER. This CDR3 contains 18 residues. Here the CDR3 DNA reads TGCGCCAGCAGCCAAGATTTAGCAGGGCTATCGAACACCGGGGAGCTGTTTTTT. This gives the protein CASSQDLAGLSNTGELFF.

The rearrangement joins TRBV10-3 to TRBJ1-1; 7 bases are a match to TRBD1. V was pared by 3 bases and J by 4 bases, with 5 bases of the junction left unmatched. The CDR3 runs 14 residues. Germline V lookup: CDR1 ENHRY, CDR2 SYGVKD. In DNA, the CDR3 is TGTGCCATCAGTGACTCACAGGGGCGCACTGAAGCTTTCTTT. Translation gives CAISDSQGRTEAFF.

The J gene is TRBJ2-1, the V gene TRBV11-3; D gene uncertain. This CDR3 is 14 amino acids long. Germline V gene lookup returns CDR1 SGHNT and CDR2 YENEEA. V shed 2 bases and J shed 8 bases, with 13 bases lying between them. This chain's CDR3 is CASSLSAHRDEQFF. CDR3 DNA sequence: TGTGCCAGCAGCTTAAGTGCTCATCGGGATGAGCAGTTCTTC.

The chain uses TRBV27 and TRBJ2-1; 12 positions match TRBD2. This CDR3 is 20 amino acids long. The ends lost 3 bases at V and 0 bases at J; junction bases unmatched: 12. The germline V gene has CDR1 MNHEY and CDR2 SMNVEV (reference sequence). The CDR3 DNA is TGTGCCAGCAGTTTTCTCATACTAGCGGGAGGCCCCAGCTCCTACAATGAGCAGTTCTTC. This gives the protein CASSFLILAGGPSSYNEQFF.

V gene TRBV19 combines with J gene TRBJ1-5; 7 bases are a match to TRBD1. The CDR3 consists of 15 residues. Germline V gene data show CDR1 as LNHDA and CDR2 as SQIVND (reference sequence). J was trimmed by 4 bases and V by 6 bases; bases with no gene match: 9. The CDR3 region is CASRPQRGQNQPQHF. The CDR3, as DNA: TGTGCCAGTAGGCCCCAGAGGGGGCAGAATCAGCCCCAGCATTTT.

With regard to this clone: A read error may account for a junction end that differs from germline. Distinct nucleotide sequences in the sample also encode this CDR3. The chain uses TRBV28 and TRBJ2-2; 10 bases are shared with TRBD1. CDR1 is MDHEN and CDR2 is SYDVKM in the germline V gene. This CDR3 spans 17 amino acids. CDR3 coding DNA: TGTGCCAGCAGCTCTCCCCGGACAGGGGGAAACACCGGGGAGCTGTTTTTC. Translated, it gives CASSSPRTGGNTGELFF.

This clone has a handful of counts. The rearrangement links TRBV5-4 to TRBJ2-6; TRBD1 matches 8 bases. The junction had 14 bases not matched to a gene; V was cut back by 3 bases and J by 18 bases. The CDR3 has 14 residues. CDR1 and CDR2 from the germline V gene are SGHNT and YYREEE (reference sequence). CDR3 in DNA: TGTGCCAGCAGCTATGGACAGGGTCTGAAGGAGGAGACTTTC. This sequence encodes CASSYGQGLKEETF.